This TCR beta chain derives from a study of identical twins. Germline V CDR1 and CDR2: SGHRS, YFSETQ. This CDR3 is 16 amino acids long. V dropped 0 bases and J dropped 7; count of bases not matched to a gene: 4. TCRdb independently ran MiXCR on the 5' RACE reads; one entry per CDR3 protein. The sample yields about 260,000 distinct CDR3 sequences, 5.5% to 7% seen once. The data were also submitted as part of a second study, on yellow fever vaccine responses in identical twins.

This rearrangement joins TRBV5-1 to TRBJ2-2; 12 positions match TRBD2. This clonotype was obtained from a woman under 30 in good health. Sequenced input: memory (CD45RO+) T cells sorted from blood. The CDR3 is CASSLGTSGIGGELFF. The CDR3 region has the DNA TGCGCCAGCAGCTTGGGGACTAGCGGGATTGGCGGGGAGCTGTTTTTT.